The 20 T cell receptor beta chains reported below all come from one sample, sequenced in a study of blood T cell repertoires in COVID-19. Clones were read by immunoSEQ multiplex PCR, and TCRdb kept only the in-frame ones, dropping some. The sample holds more than 350,000 clones, around 87% seen once. Sequencing was carried out using peripheral blood. The receptor set was obtained from a woman aged 25 to 39 with COVID-19, enrolled during active disease.

The CDR3 here is CASSLAGRGPYEQYF. As DNA, the CDR3 is TGTGCCAGCAGCTTGGCAGGGAGGGGCCCCTACGAGCAGTACTTC. This chain links TRBV5-8 with TRBJ2-7; 7 bases agree with TRBD2. CDR1 and CDR2 from the germline V gene are SGHTS and YDEGEE. The CDR3 contains 15 residues. Unmatched junction bases numbered 5, after V lost 0 bases and J lost 2 bases. Using reference TRBV5-8 and TRBJ2-7 for the parts outside the CDR3, the full variable domain is EAGVTQSPTHLIKTRGQQATLRCSPISGHTSVYWYQQALGLGLQFLLWYDEGEERNRGNFPPRFSGRQFPNYSSELNVNALELEDSALYLCASSLAGRGPYEQYFGPGTRLTVT.

The gene calls are TRBV2 and TRBJ2-5; TRBD1 matches 7 bases. There are 14 residues in the CDR3. The J segment lost 2 bases and the V segment lost 4 bases, leaving 4 bases of the junction unmatched. Germline V gene lookup returns CDR1 SNHLY and CDR2 FYNNEI. The CDR3 protein is CASSVDRAQETQYF. The CDR3, as DNA: TGTGCCAGCAGTGTCGACAGGGCGCAAGAGACCCAGTACTTC.

Concerning this clone: Sequence at one end of the junction differs from germline and may be a read error. The chain joins TRBV7-7 to TRBJ2-3; 9 bases agree with TRBD2. The CDR3 totals 15 residues. The V gene's germline CDR1 is SSHAT and CDR2 FNYEAQ (reference sequence). The CDR3, as DNA: TGTGCTAGCAGCCCGGGACTAGCAAGCACAGATACGCAGTATTTT. This codes for CASSPGLASTDTQYF.

V and J are TRBV2 and TRBJ2-7, with D perhaps matching TRBD2 (5 bases). Germline V lookup: CDR1 SNHLY, CDR2 FYNNEI. The CDR3 spans 15 residues. V was pared by 5 bases and J by 4 bases, with 18 bases between. The CDR3 DNA reads TGTGCCAGCAGTAGAGGGCGTCAGAATCGATACGAGCAGTACTTC. Its translation: CASSRGRQNRYEQYF. Together with reference TRBV2 and TRBJ2-7, the CDR3 gives the full variable domain: EPEVTQTPSHQVTQMGQEVILRCVPISNHLYFYWYRQILGQKVEFLVSFYNNEISEKSEIFDDQFSVERPDGSNFTLKIRSTKLEDSAMYFCASSRGRQNRYEQYFGPGTRLTVT.

This clone was counted a single time. The V gene is TRBV5-1, the J gene TRBJ2-7; 12 nucleotides match TRBD2. The CDR3 runs 16 residues. Germline values: CDR1 SGHRS, CDR2 YFSETQ. The V segment lost 2 bases and the J segment 6 bases; nucleotides outside the gene matches: 9. The CDR3 DNA reads TGCGCCAGCAGCTTAGAGCTAGCGGGAGGGGTCGGCGAGCAGTACTTC. It yields the protein CASSLELAGGVGEQYF.

The chain combines TRBV9 with TRBJ2-4, with 8 bases that match TRBD1. V was pared by 3 bases and J by 8 bases, with 1 base of the junction left unmatched. Germline lookup yields CDR1 SGDLS and CDR2 YYNGEE. This CDR3 has 12 amino acids. CDR3 in amino acids: CASSGGQDIQYF. CDR3 nucleotide sequence: TGTGCCAGCAGCGGGGGACAGGACATTCAGTACTTC.

Only one count was recorded for this clone. The chain links TRBV14 to TRBJ1-1; 9 nucleotides line up with TRBD1. Germline CDR1 reads SGHDN; CDR2 reads FVKESK. The V and J ends lost 8 bases and 6 bases, in that order; junction bases with no gene match: 10. CDR3 length equals 14 residues. DNA of the CDR3: TGTGCCAGCGGAGGGGGACAGGGTCGCGCTGAAGCTTTCTTT. It codes for CASGGGQGRAEAFF.

This chain uses TRBV2 with TRBJ1-2; 10 positions agree with TRBD1. This CDR3 has 14 residues. Unmatched junction bases numbered 7, after V lost 6 bases and J lost 6 bases. Germline-derived CDR1 and CDR2 are SNHLY and FYNNEI. This CDR3 reads CASRVGQGPHGYTF. In DNA, the CDR3 is TGTGCCAGCAGGGTGGGACAGGGGCCGCATGGCTACACCTTC.

This chain joins TRBV6-6 and TRBJ2-2; 15 nucleotides agree with TRBD2. CDR3 length: 18 amino acids. Germline V gene lookup returns CDR1 MNHNY and CDR2 SVGAGI (reference sequence). Trimming cost V 5 bases and J 2 bases; bases outside gene matches: 6. CDR3 in DNA: TGTGCCAGCAGTCACAGGACTAGCGGGAGGGGTAACACCGGGGAGCTGTTTTTT. It yields the protein CASSHRTSGRGNTGELFF.

The chain links TRBV3-1 (or the pseudogene TRBV3-2) to TRBJ1-2, with D possibly matching TRBD1 (6 bases). V lost 2 bases and J 6 bases, leaving 10 bases between the germline ends. This CDR3 has 13 amino acids. Looked up from germline, CDR1 is LGHDT and CDR2 is YNNKEL (reference sequence). The CDR3, as DNA: TGTGCCAGCAGCCAACAGGGGAGCCATGGCTACACCTTC. Translated: CASSQQGSHGYTF.

This clone was observed a single time. The chain couples TRBV11-2 to TRBJ2-7; 10 bases align to TRBD1. The trim removed 5 bases at V and 2 bases at J, leaving 9 bases unmatched. The CDR3 contains 16 residues. CDR1 and CDR2 (germline): SGHAT, FQNNGV. The CDR3 region has the DNA TGTGCCAGCAGCAGAGAGGCGGACAGGGGGGCCTACGAGCAGTACTTC. Translated, it gives CASSREADRGAYEQYF.

The genes are TRBV7-3 and TRBJ2-5; TRBD1 aligns across 7 bases. V lost 2 bases to trimming and J lost 2 bases; unmatched junction nucleotides: 11. CDR3 length: 17 residues. CDR1 and CDR2 from the germline V gene are SGHTA and FQGTGA. CDR3 loop: CASSLPSTGSPQETQYF. The CDR3 region has the DNA TGTGCCAGCAGCTTACCCTCGACAGGGTCGCCGCAAGAGACCCAGTACTTC.

The J gene is TRBJ2-1, the V gene TRBV12-3 or TRBV12-4, with D tentatively TRBD1 (5 bases). CDR3 length: 13 amino acids. V was pared by 8 bases and J by 9 bases, with 17 bases between. CDR3 residues: CASGKTRASEQFF. The CDR3 bases are TGTGCCAGCGGGAAGACCAGGGCTAGTGAGCAGTTCTTC.

The J gene is TRBJ2-7, the V gene TRBV27; 10 bases agree with TRBD2. Germline-derived CDR1 and CDR2 are MNHEY and SMNVEV (reference sequence). CDR3 length: 15 amino acids. J gave up 0 bases and V 7 bases, and 6 bases lay outside the gene matches. CDR3 coding DNA: TGTGCCAGCACCCCTAGCGGGAGAAGCTCCTACGAGCAGTACTTC. Translating it yields CASTPSGRSSYEQYF.

This chain's CDR3 is CASSETGQGRIGELFF. In DNA, the CDR3 is TGCGCCAGCAGCGAGACGGGACAGGGTCGGATCGGGGAGCTGTTTTTT. The chain has TRBV5-1 and TRBJ2-2; 9 bases map to TRBD1. V was clipped by 4 bases and J by 7 bases; unmatched bases: 11. Germline V gives CDR1 SGHRS, CDR2 YFSETQ. This CDR3 region has 16 residues.

A few counts support this clone. V usage is TRBV2 and J usage is TRBJ2-3; perhaps TRBD2 as D (6 bases). Germline CDR1 SNHLY, CDR2 FYNNEI. The CDR3 is 15 amino acids. V was clipped by 3 bases and J by 2 bases, with 12 bases between them. CDR3 nucleotides: TGTGCCAGCAGTGATCTCGCGGGGTCCACAGATACGCAGTATTTT. It encodes CASSDLAGSTDTQYF.

This clone was counted only a few times. The chain employs TRBV6-1 and TRBJ1-1; D remains unclear. Deletions cut 3 bases from V and 10 bases from J, with 6 bases between. CDR1 and CDR2 (germline): MNHNS, SASEGT. The CDR3 sequence is 10 residues long. The CDR3 here is CASSERGAFF. CDR3 in DNA: TGTGCCAGCAGTGAGCGGGGAGCTTTCTTT.

About this clone: At one end the junction does not follow the germline gene, possibly because of a read error. The chain joins TRBV28 to TRBJ2-5; 7 bases agree with TRBD1. This CDR3 is built from 13 residues. The germline CDR1 and CDR2 sequences are MDHEN and SYDVKM. The CDR3 DNA reads as TGTGCCAGCAGTTTCGAGGGACAGAGGCTCGAGAACTTC. Amino acid sequence: CASSFEGQRLENF.

This sequence joins TRBV9 and TRBJ2-4; the match to TRBD2 covers 13 bases. The CDR3 is 14 amino acids. J was trimmed by 8 bases and V by 3 bases; bases with no gene match: 2. Germline CDR1 and CDR2: SGDLS and YYNGEE. The CDR3 spells CASSAGTSGDIQYF. The CDR3, as DNA: TGTGCCAGCAGCGCCGGGACTAGCGGGGACATTCAGTACTTC.

The CDR3 region has the DNA TGTGCCAGCAGTGAACTTGGGCTAGCGGGAGGGCTTTGGGACAATGAGCAGTTCTTC. It encodes CASSELGLAGGLWDNEQFF. The genes are TRBV6-1 and TRBJ2-1; the match to TRBD2 covers 12 bases. Looked up from germline, CDR1 is MNHNS and CDR2 is SASEGT. V lost 2 bases to trimming and J lost 5 bases; unmatched junction nucleotides: 13. This CDR3 is built from 19 residues.